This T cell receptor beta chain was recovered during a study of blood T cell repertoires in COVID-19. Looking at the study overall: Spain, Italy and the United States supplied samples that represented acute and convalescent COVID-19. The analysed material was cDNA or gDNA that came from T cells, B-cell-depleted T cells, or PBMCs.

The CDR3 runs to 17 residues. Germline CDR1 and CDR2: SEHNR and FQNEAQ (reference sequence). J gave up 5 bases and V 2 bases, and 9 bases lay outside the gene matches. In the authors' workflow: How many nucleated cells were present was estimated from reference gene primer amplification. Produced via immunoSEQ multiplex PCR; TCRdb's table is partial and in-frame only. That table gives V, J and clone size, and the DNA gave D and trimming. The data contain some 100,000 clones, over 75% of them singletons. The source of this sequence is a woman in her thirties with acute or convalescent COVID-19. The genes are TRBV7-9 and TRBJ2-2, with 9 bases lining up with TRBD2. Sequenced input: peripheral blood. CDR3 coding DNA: TGTGCCAGCAGCTTACGCGAGCGGGGGGAGAGAACCGGGGAGCTGTTTTTT. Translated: CASSLRERGERTGELFF. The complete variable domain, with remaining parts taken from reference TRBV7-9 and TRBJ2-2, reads DTGVSQNPRHKITKRGQNVTFRCDPISEHNRLYWYRQTLGQGPEFLTYFQNEAQLEKSRLLSDRFSAERPKGSFSTLEIQRTEQGDSAMYLCASSLRERGERTGELFFGEGSRLTVL.